This T cell receptor (beta chain) was identified during a study of blood T cell repertoires in COVID-19. Study information: There were acute and convalescent COVID-19 samples, and they came from the United States, Italy and Spain.

The CDR3 is 14 residues long. Unmatched junction bases numbered 6, after V lost 6 bases and J lost 3 bases. Germline CDR1 is SEHNR and CDR2 is FQNEAQ (reference sequence). The table came from immunoSEQ multiplex PCR; TCRdb's copy has only in-frame clones and leaves some out. The sample carries 20,000 to 30,000 clones, more than 80% recorded once. The specimen was peripheral blood. The receptor's source is a woman between 65 and 79 years old with COVID-19, enrolled during active disease. V and J are TRBV7-9 and TRBJ1-1, with 8 bases matching TRBD1. The CDR3 sequence: CASRRTGGDTEAFF. CDR3 nucleotide sequence: TGTGCCAGCAGGCGAACAGGGGGGGACACTGAAGCTTTCTTT.